The 5 T cell receptor beta chains given below trace back to one sample, sequenced in a study of blood T cell repertoires in COVID-19 (dated by TCRdb to the early 2020s). The library was built by means of the immunoSEQ multiplex PCR assay. The clones in this table, taken by TCRdb from immuneACCESS, are in-frame only. Not every clone is retained; where verified, under half of the shortfall comes from an unresolved V gene, and the cause of the rest is unknown. The sample table contains some 250,000 clones; only one count was recorded for approximately 85% of them. The ten top clones hold around 0.78% of the sample. Specimen: peripheral blood. The receptors derive from a woman in her 30s with acute or convalescent COVID-19.

This clone was picked up one time. The J gene is TRBJ2-5, the V gene TRBV6-5, with a weak D call TRBD1 (6 bases). V was shortened by 0 bases and J by 5 bases, with 13 bases between the two germline ends. This CDR3 has 15 amino acids. Germline V gives CDR1 MNHEY, CDR2 SVGAGI. As DNA, the CDR3 is TGTGCCAGCAGTTACTCGAACAGGGTCGGGGAGACCCAGTACTTC. It codes for CASSYSNRVGETQYF.

The chain employs TRBV5-6 and TRBJ1-2; no reliable D call. The V end was cut by 0 bases, the J end by 2 bases, with 11 bases between. Germline loops: CDR1 SGHDT, CDR2 YYEEEE. The CDR3 sequence is 15 residues long. CDR3 region: CASSLARSQNYGYTF. As DNA, the CDR3 is TGTGCCAGCAGCTTGGCGAGATCACAGAACTATGGCTACACCTTC.

The DNA of the CDR3 is TGTGCCAGCTCACCACTACACAGGGAGAGTGGCTACACCTTC. This gives the protein CASSPLHRESGYTF. The V gene is TRBV18, the J gene TRBJ1-2, with D possibly matching TRBD1 (6 bases). This CDR3 is built from 14 residues. Trimming took 1 base from V and 7 from J, leaving 13 bases between them. Germline CDR1 and CDR2: KGHSH and LQKENI.

CDR3 residues: CASSDSRRSNEQFF. As DNA, the CDR3 is TGTGCCAGCAGCGACTCCCGGAGGAGCAATGAGCAGTTCTTC. The chain is built from TRBV5-4 and TRBJ2-1; possibly TRBD2 for D (5 bases). The CDR3 contains 14 residues. Germline V lookup: CDR1 SGHNT, CDR2 YYREEE (reference sequence). The V end was cut by 4 bases, the J end by 6 bases, with 14 bases between.

The V gene is TRBV19, the J gene TRBJ2-7, with 8 bases fitting TRBD2. The CDR3 has 15 residues. Per the germline V gene, CDR1 is LNHDA and CDR2 is SQIVND (reference sequence). V was clipped by 0 bases and J by 3 bases; unmatched bases: 4. The CDR3 coding sequence is TGTGCCAGTAGTATAGATTCCGCGGGAGGCTACGAGCAGTACTTC. It yields the protein CASSIDSAGGYEQYF.